What follows is one TCR beta chain and its context. At one end, the junction sequence differs from germline, possibly due to a read error. The CDR3 is 13 residues long. CDR1 is MGHRA, CDR2 YSYEKL, per germline. The authors made TCR beta cDNA from around 500 ng total RNA with a constant-region primer. Investigators got TCR beta libraries out of three nested multiplex PCR rounds, done with slightly modified ARM-PCR. Both of the initial two PCR rounds ran for 10 cycles and employed TRBV1-TRBV30 forward primers alongside a C-beta reverse primer. TCRdb fed the multiplex PCR reads into MiXCR, producing one record per CDR3 protein. The sample has almost 55,000 distinct CDR3 sequences; over 70% are singletons. The sample is drawn from a study of tumor-infiltrating lymphocytes in primary liver carcinoma. Whole-study context: Enrolled patients were male and female, aged 30 to 69 years.

Unsorted bulk tissue, about 17-33 mg of it, served as the source for co-extraction of RNA and DNA. The sequence came from a man aged 40-49 years with primary liver carcinoma and hepatitis B virus infection. Input material: liver tumor tissue from sampling region 2. Subset noted: tumor region T2, inferior pole. This chain connects TRBV4-1 to TRBJ1-2, with TRBD1 as a possible D gene (5 bases). CDR3 in amino acids: CACSQVQAYGYTF. CDR3 nucleotide sequence: TGCGCCTGCAGTCAAGTACAGGCTTATGGCTACACCTTC.